These 32 T cell receptor beta chains were sequenced from one sample in a study of post-analysis software for immune sequencing data (dated by TCRdb to between 2014 and 2016). Libraries were prepared through PCR. TCRdb records Illumina HiSeq 2500 as the sequencer. Unique molecular identifiers were incorporated into TCR beta cDNA libraries to reduce PCR and sequencing biases. The public reads were run again by TCRdb, first through fastp at Q25 and then through MiXCR, and only productive beta chains were kept. Rows matching on CDR3 protein sequence are summarized as one entry with the most common DNA and genes. The sample has about 160,000 distinct CDR3 sequences on record, around 34% of them singletons. The ten top clones hold under 30% of the sample. What the time point label conveys for this sample: second blood draw from one MS patient after hematopoietic stem cell transplantation. The sample in question was blood, obtained after autologous hematopoietic stem cell transplantation. The source is a girl aged 10 to 17 with multiple sclerosis. Donor details come from another sample of the same person, matched by shared clones.

The chain is built from TRBV12-3 or TRBV12-4 and TRBJ2-7, with a weak D call TRBD1 (6 bases). The J call may be in error: the DNA end matches TRBJ2-5 better. This CDR3 comprises 15 residues. The CDR3 here is CASSQNRVVKETQYF. The CDR3 DNA reads TGTGCCAGCAGTCAAAACAGGGTAGTGAAAGAGACCCAGTACTTC.

This clonotype was recorded a few times. Possible read error: a much larger clone is one base away. The chain combines TRBV28 with TRBJ1-2, with 9 nucleotides matching TRBD1. This CDR3 is 13 amino acids long. In germline, CDR1 is MDHEN, CDR2 SYDVKM. With V trimmed by 3 bases and J by 6 bases, 2 bases remained unmatched. DNA for the CDR3: TGTGCCAGCAGTTTGGGGACAGGGAATGGCTACACCTTC. It codes for CASSLGTGNGYTF.

For this clonotype: Just one base apart from a much larger clone, this may be a read error. The V call is TRBV5-5, the J call TRBJ2-3, with 9 bases identical to TRBD1. Germline V gives CDR1 SGHKS, CDR2 YYEKEE (reference sequence). The CDR3 totals 15 residues. CDR3 bases: TGTGTCAGCAGCCTTCAGGACAGGGGAAGAGATACGCAGTATTTT. Amino acid sequence: CVSSLQDRGRDTQYF.

The gene calls are TRBV20-1 and TRBJ2-4; 8 nucleotides match TRBD2. The CDR3 has 13 residues. V lost 5 bases to trimming and J lost 13 bases; unmatched junction nucleotides: 13. Germline CDR1 is DFQATT and CDR2 is SNEGSKA (reference sequence). This CDR3 is CSAGVVSAGEQYF. CDR3 nucleotide sequence: TGCAGTGCTGGAGTCGTCTCAGCGGGGGAGCAGTACTTC.

The chain joins TRBV6-2 or TRBV6-3 to TRBJ2-6, with a tentative D call TRBD1 (6 bases). Trimming cost V 7 bases and J 0 bases, with 13 bases left between them. The CDR3 loop spans 16 amino acids. Germline V gene sequence: CDR1 MNHEY, CDR2 SVGEGT. In DNA form, the CDR3 reads TGTGCCAGCACCCGGACAGATCCCTCTGGGGCCAACGTCCTGACTTTC. Translated, it gives CASTRTDPSGANVLTF.

V is TRBV28 and J is TRBJ2-3; TRBD2 matches 10 bases. The germline CDR1 and CDR2 sequences are MDHEN and SYDVKM. This CDR3 region has 13 residues. V trimming: 5 bases; J trimming: 9 bases; junction bases outside the gene matches: 5. Here the CDR3 reads CASSRSSGSTQYF. DNA for the CDR3: TGTGCCAGCAGTAGGTCTAGCGGGAGCACGCAGTATTTT.

This clonotype was counted between two and nine times. One end of the junction is discordant with germline, which a read error may explain. V is TRBV12-3 or TRBV12-4 and J is TRBJ2-3; no clear D. This CDR3 has 14 amino acids. Here the CDR3 reads CASSRQALVDAQYF. CDR3 bases: TGTGCCAGCAGTCGCCAAGCCCTAGTAGATGCGCAGTATTTT.

This chain joins TRBV6-6 and TRBJ2-3; D is ambiguous. Germline V gene data show CDR1 as MNHNY and CDR2 as SVGAGI (reference sequence). V was shortened by 6 bases and J by 2 bases, with 15 bases between the two germline ends. The CDR3 is made up of 15 amino acids. CDR3 protein: CASSLNGIPTDTQYF. The DNA for the CDR3 is TGTGCCAGCAGCTTAAATGGCATCCCCACAGATACGCAGTATTTT.

The rearrangement uses TRBV29-1 and TRBJ2-2; D not resolved. The CDR3 runs to 14 residues. Trimming left V 7 bases short and J 1 base short, with 13 bases between. Germline V gene data show CDR1 as SQVTM and CDR2 as ANQGSEA. The CDR3 loop reads CSARAEVNTGELFF. The CDR3 coding sequence is TGCAGCGCCCGAGCTGAGGTGAACACCGGGGAGCTGTTTTTT.

This clonotype has only a few counts. V gene TRBV7-2 combines with J gene TRBJ2-1; 7 nucleotides match TRBD2. The CDR3 length is 15 residues. V gave up 5 bases and J gave up 4 bases; unmatched junction bases: 8. CDR1 and CDR2 from the germline V gene are SGHTA and FQGNSA. CDR3 DNA sequence: TGTGCCAGCAGCGCGTTCCGACTAGCTTACAATGAGCAGTTCTTC. This sequence encodes CASSAFRLAYNEQFF.

This clonotype was counted at least ten times. The CDR3 here is CASSSGQGNTETQYF. The CDR3 DNA reads TGCGCCAGCAGCTCGGGACAGGGTAATACAGAGACCCAGTACTTC. This chain uses TRBV5-1 with TRBJ2-5; 9 bases agree with TRBD1. The V and J ends lost 3 bases and 4 bases, in that order; junction bases with no gene match: 7. CDR3 length: 15 amino acids. Germline values: CDR1 SGHRS, CDR2 YFSETQ.

This clonotype showed up just a few times. The J gene is TRBJ2-1, the V gene TRBV7-2; 8 bases are a match to TRBD2. Germline V lookup: CDR1 SGHTA, CDR2 FQGNSA. This CDR3 is built from 17 residues. V lost 4 bases to trimming and J lost 5 bases; unmatched junction nucleotides: 13. Here the CDR3 reads CASSSRPNLAGDNEQFF. The CDR3 nucleotides are TGTGCCAGCAGCTCACGACCCAATCTAGCGGGCGACAATGAGCAGTTCTTC.

This clonotype has at least ten counts. The J gene is TRBJ2-2, the V gene TRBV29-1; 8 bases align to TRBD2. Germline CDR1 and CDR2: SQVTM and ANQGSEA. There are 13 residues in the CDR3. The V gene end was trimmed by 7 bases and the J gene end by 1 base; junction bases not matched to a gene: 2. CDR3 loop: CSAGTRNTGELFF. The CDR3 DNA follows: TGCAGCGCCGGGACTAGGAACACCGGGGAGCTGTTTTTT.

The gene calls are TRBV11-2 and TRBJ2-3; 7 positions agree with TRBD2. This CDR3 is 17 amino acids long. Trimming removed 1 base from V and 1 base from J; junction bases left unmatched: 8. CDR1 is SGHAT, CDR2 FQNNGV, per germline. The CDR3 DNA is TGTGCCAGCAGCTTAGGGTCGAGCGGGATTGGCACAGATACGCAGTATTTT. This sequence encodes CASSLGSSGIGTDTQYF.

The chain is built from TRBV7-8 and TRBJ1-2; TRBD1 is a possible D gene (5 bases). CDR1 is SGHVS and CDR2 is FQNEAQ in the germline V gene. The CDR3 covers 16 residues. Trimming pared 1 base from V and 0 bases from J, leaving 12 bases between. CDR3 nucleotide sequence: TGTGCCAGCAGCTTAGAGGGGACGGTAGCTAACTATGGCTACACCTTC. Translated, it gives CASSLEGTVANYGYTF.

In this sample, this clonotype turned up a few times. The chain links TRBV30 to TRBJ2-1, with 10 bases lining up with TRBD2. The J segment lost 4 bases and the V segment lost 2 bases, leaving 8 bases of the junction unmatched. Germline V gene lookup returns CDR1 GTSNPN and CDR2 SVGIG (reference sequence). The CDR3 contains 16 residues. As DNA, the CDR3 is TGTGCCTGGAGTCCAGCGGGAGGGCCGTTATACAATGAGCAGTTCTTC. Translation: CAWSPAGGPLYNEQFF.

This clonotype was seen a handful of times. This chain links TRBV13 with TRBJ2-1, with TRBD2 matching 13 bases. The CDR3 runs 19 residues. The germline CDR1 and CDR2 sequences are PRHDT and FYEKMQ (reference sequence). J was trimmed by 3 bases and V by 4 bases; bases with no gene match: 12. The CDR3, as DNA: TGTGCCAGCAGCTCCTCTCGGACTAGCGGGAGAACCGTCTACAATGAGCAGTTCTTC. Its protein product is CASSSSRTSGRTVYNEQFF.

In this sample, this clonotype turned up a few times. The CDR3 protein is CASSYIRRGYAGVGASSYNEQFF. The CDR3 coding sequence is TGTGCCAGCAGTTACATAAGGAGGGGATATGCGGGAGTGGGGGCTAGCTCCTACAATGAGCAGTTCTTC. The rearrangement uses TRBV6-2 or TRBV6-3 and TRBJ2-1; possibly TRBD2 for D (7 bases). The V end lost 2 bases, the J end lost 0 bases, and 32 bases lay between the germline ends. Germline CDR1 reads MNHEY; CDR2 reads SVGEGT. The CDR3 sequence is 23 residues long.

With regard to this clonotype: This may stem from a read error, because a much larger clone lies one nucleotide away. J is TRBJ1-1 and V is TRBV27, with D uncertain. The CDR3 runs to 14 residues. In germline, CDR1 is MNHEY, CDR2 SMNVEV (reference sequence). CDR3 bases: TGTGCCGGCAGTATCCAGATCTCGGGCACTGAAGCTTTCTTT. This gives the protein CAGSIQISGTEAFF.

V and J are TRBV5-1 and TRBJ1-5, with 8 bases identical to TRBD1. Germline CDR1 SGHRS, CDR2 YFSETQ. The V and J ends lost 4 bases and 3 bases, in that order; junction bases with no gene match: 9. The CDR3 covers 16 residues. CDR3 sequence reads: CASSPTPTGDNQPQHF. The CDR3 DNA reads as TGCGCCAGCAGCCCAACCCCGACAGGGGACAATCAGCCCCAGCATTTT.

This clonotype was counted only a few times. CDR3: CATGWAATNEKLFF. The DNA of the CDR3 is TGTGCCACCGGCTGGGCAGCAACTAATGAAAAACTGTTTTTT. The genes are TRBV15 and TRBJ1-4; unclear D gene. Deletions cut 8 bases from V and 0 bases from J, with 10 bases between. There are 14 residues in the CDR3. Germline loops: CDR1 LNHNV, CDR2 YYDKDF (reference sequence).

A note on this clonotype: Compared with germline, one end of the junction differs, possibly owing to a read error. The chain carries TRBV6-5 and TRBJ1-1; the D gene is possibly TRBD1 (5 bases). Germline CDR1 reads MNHEY; CDR2 reads SVGAGI. The CDR3 runs 14 residues. The CDR3 is CASSIAGLKTETFF. DNA of the CDR3: TGTGCCAGCAGTATAGCAGGGTTGAAAACTGAAACTTTCTTT.

V gene TRBV7-6 combines with J gene TRBJ2-1, with 8 bases that match TRBD2. This CDR3 contains 17 residues. J gave up 8 bases and V 5 bases, and 17 bases lay outside the gene matches. Germline-derived CDR1 and CDR2 are SGHVS and FNYEAQ. The CDR3 reads CASSLKGGLVGSDEQFF. The CDR3, as DNA: TGTGCCAGCAGCCTAAAGGGGGGACTAGTAGGTAGCGATGAGCAGTTCTTC.

This rearrangement joins TRBV5-8 to TRBJ1-5; 7 bases are a match to TRBD1. The germline gives CDR1 SGHTS, CDR2 YDEGEE. J gave up 8 bases and V 1 base, and 6 bases lay outside the gene matches. CDR3 length: 14 amino acids. The CDR3 is CASSLRTGDEPQHF. The CDR3 nucleotides are TGTGCCAGCAGCTTGAGGACAGGCGATGAGCCCCAGCATTTT.

The chain is built from TRBV2 and TRBJ1-5; D remains ambiguous. CDR1 and CDR2 (germline): SNHLY, FYNNEI. V lost 0 bases and J lost 3, with 9 bases in between. This CDR3 is 15 amino acids long. CDR3 sequence: CASSEAKADNQPQHF. CDR3 DNA: TGTGCCAGCAGTGAAGCAAAGGCAGACAATCAGCCCCAGCATTTT.

This clonotype has more than one count but fewer than ten. V gene TRBV4-1 combines with J gene TRBJ2-4, with D perhaps TRBD2 (5 bases). Germline lookup yields CDR1 MGHRA and CDR2 YSYEKL. The CDR3 is made up of 15 amino acids. The V end lost 0 bases, the J end lost 7 bases, and 13 bases lay between the germline ends. The CDR3 region is CASSQEGGLPNIQYF. DNA for the CDR3: TGCGCCAGCAGCCAAGAAGGTGGACTTCCGAACATTCAGTACTTC.

The chain uses TRBV20-1 and TRBJ2-1; D remains unclear. Germline loops: CDR1 DFQATT, CDR2 SNEGSKA (reference sequence). With 1 base removed from V and 9 bases from J, the gap between germline ends came to 10 bases. The CDR3 runs 12 residues. This CDR3 is CSARVGLPEQFF. The CDR3 coding sequence is TGCAGTGCTAGAGTAGGTCTTCCTGAGCAGTTCTTC.

The rearrangement links TRBV12-3 or TRBV12-4 to TRBJ1-2, with 11 bases identical to TRBD1. CDR3 length: 15 residues. V lost 4 bases to trimming and J lost 7 bases; unmatched junction nucleotides: 8. CDR3: CASSWSGQGDPGYTF. DNA for the CDR3: TGTGCCAGCAGTTGGTCGGGACAGGGGGACCCTGGCTACACCTTC.

This clonotype was observed many times. The chain links TRBV5-4 to TRBJ2-1, with D perhaps assigned TRBD1 or TRBD2 (5 bases each). The germline V gene encodes CDR1 SGHNT and CDR2 YYREEE (reference sequence). This CDR3 contains 13 residues. V lost 0 bases and J 6 bases, leaving 7 bases between the germline ends. The CDR3 DNA follows: TGTGCCAGCAGCTTGGGGGGGAGCAATGAGCAGTTCTTC. Its protein product is CASSLGGSNEQFF.

This clonotype has just a few counts. As DNA, the CDR3 is TGTGCCACCAGCAGACAGAGACTAGCGGGAGTGTACGAGCAGTACTTC. This encodes CATSRQRLAGVYEQYF. The rearrangement uses TRBV15 and TRBJ2-7; 12 bases fit TRBD2. Per the germline V gene, CDR1 is LNHNV and CDR2 is YYDKDF (reference sequence). The CDR3 consists of 16 residues. Trimming removed 2 bases from V and 4 bases from J; junction bases left unmatched: 6. The full variable domain, with the rest looked up from reference TRBV15 and TRBJ2-7, is DAMVIQNPRYQVTQFGKPVTLSCSQTLNHNVMYWYQQKSSQAPKLLFHYYDKDFNNEADTPDNFQSRRPNTSFCFLDIRSPGLGDTAMYLCATSRQRLAGVYEQYFGPGTRLTVT.

The chain is built from TRBV10-3 and TRBJ1-5; no clear D. Germline V gene sequence: CDR1 ENHRY, CDR2 SYGVKD. This CDR3 comprises 14 residues. V shed 3 bases and J shed 0 bases, with 6 bases lying between them. The CDR3 reads CAISEQYSNQPQHF. Here the CDR3 DNA reads TGTGCCATCAGTGAACAGTATAGCAATCAGCCCCAGCATTTT.

The CDR3: CASRFQGSNEQFF. The DNA of the CDR3 is TGTGCCAGCAGATTCCAGGGTAGCAATGAGCAGTTCTTC. The V gene is TRBV6-2 or TRBV6-3, the J gene TRBJ2-1; D is possibly TRBD1 (5 bases). Germline values: CDR1 MNHEY, CDR2 SVGEGT. This CDR3 comprises 13 residues. V was pared by 6 bases and J by 6 bases, with 12 bases between.